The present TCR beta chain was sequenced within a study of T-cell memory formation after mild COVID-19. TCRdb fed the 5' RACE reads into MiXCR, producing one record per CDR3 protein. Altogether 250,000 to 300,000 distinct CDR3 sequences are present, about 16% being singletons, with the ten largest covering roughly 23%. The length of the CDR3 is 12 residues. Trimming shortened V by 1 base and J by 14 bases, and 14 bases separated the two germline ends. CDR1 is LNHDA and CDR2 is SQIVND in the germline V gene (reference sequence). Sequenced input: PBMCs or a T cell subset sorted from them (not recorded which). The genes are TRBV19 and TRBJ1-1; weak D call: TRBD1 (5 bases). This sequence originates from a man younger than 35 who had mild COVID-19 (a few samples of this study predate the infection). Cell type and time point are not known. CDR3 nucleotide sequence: TGTGCCAGTAGTATAGCTGGGCAGGGAAGCTTCTTT. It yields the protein CASSIAGQGSFF.